Following are 17 T cell receptor beta chains from one sample sequenced in a study of identifying expanded T cells in peripheral blood. Clones were read by immunoSEQ multiplex PCR, and TCRdb kept only the in-frame ones, dropping some. The data show approximately 79,000 clones, 90% seen once. The material sequenced was blood. Receptor source: a person aged 18 to 70 in good health.

CDR3 region: CASSSMAGLYGYTF. CDR3 nucleotide sequence: TGTGCCAGCAGCTCGATGGCTGGGCTCTATGGCTACACCTTC. This chain joins TRBV11-2 and TRBJ1-2; no definite D call. Germline V lookup: CDR1 SGHAT, CDR2 FQNNGV. Trimming shortened V by 4 bases and J by 4 bases, and 13 bases separated the two germline ends. CDR3 length: 14 amino acids.

V is TRBV18 and J is TRBJ2-7; either TRBD1 or TRBD2 may supply D (5 bases each). The CDR3 sequence is 13 residues long. Germline-derived CDR1 and CDR2 are KGHSH and LQKENI. Trimming removed 2 bases from V and 2 bases from J, with 7 bases in between. The CDR3 loop is CASSPGDPYEQYF. The CDR3 DNA sequence: TGTGCCAGCTCACCAGGGGACCCCTACGAGCAGTACTTC.

The chain carries TRBV19 and TRBJ2-7; 11 positions match TRBD2. The V gene's germline CDR1 is LNHDA and CDR2 SQIVND (reference sequence). V lost 6 bases to trimming and J lost 4 bases; unmatched junction nucleotides: 5. CDR3 length: 14 amino acids. For the CDR3, the DNA is TGTGCCAGTAGATCGACTAGCGGGGTATACGAGCAGTACTTC. Amino acid sequence: CASRSTSGVYEQYF.

This rearrangement joins TRBV12-1 to TRBJ2-3; TRBD2, as called in the table, went unchecked against the DNA. TRBV12-1 is an annotated pseudogene. There are 12 residues in the CDR3. The CDR3 region is CASSSSLDTQYF. The CDR3, as DNA: TGTGCCAGCAGCTCTAGCCTAGATACGCAGTATTTT.

The J gene is TRBJ1-2, the V gene TRBV4-1; 10 bases align to TRBD1. CDR3 length: 13 amino acids. Per the germline V gene, CDR1 is MGHRA and CDR2 is YSYEKL. Trimming removed 4 bases from V and 9 bases from J; junction bases left unmatched: 5. The DNA of the CDR3 is TGCGCCAGCAGCCCCCCGGGACAGGGGAGCTACACCTTC. Encoded protein: CASSPPGQGSYTF.

The V call is TRBV4-3, the J call TRBJ2-1, with a possible D match to TRBD2 (5 bases). The germline gives CDR1 LGHNA, CDR2 YSLEER. The V gene lost 0 bases and the J gene lost 8 bases, with 23 bases spanning the gap. This CDR3 contains 18 residues. CDR3 sequence reads: CASSQDLFGSGVIDEQFF. Here the CDR3 DNA reads TGCGCCAGCAGCCAAGATCTATTTGGGAGCGGTGTCATCGATGAGCAGTTCTTC.

The rearrangement uses TRBV7-6 and TRBJ1-3; 9 bases are a match to TRBD1. Germline values: CDR1 SGHVS, CDR2 FNYEAQ. This CDR3 has 16 residues. After removal of 2 bases from V and 4 bases from J, the junction contained 6 bases not matched to a gene. CDR3 loop: CASSLIPGTGGNTIYF. The CDR3 nucleotides are TGTGCCAGCAGCTTAATCCCAGGGACAGGGGGAAACACCATATATTTT.

The chain employs TRBV14 and TRBJ2-7, with D hard to call. Trimming left V 1 base short and J 2 bases short, with 12 bases between. CDR3 length equals 15 residues. CDR1 SGHDN and CDR2 FVKESK come from the germline V gene. The CDR3 spells CASSQGHQRPYEQYF. Written as DNA, the CDR3 is TGTGCCAGCAGCCAAGGGCACCAACGGCCCTACGAGCAGTACTTC.

J is TRBJ2-7 and V is TRBV28; D gene ambiguous. CDR1 is MDHEN and CDR2 is SYDVKM in the germline V gene. Trimming cost V 2 bases and J 6 bases, with 8 bases left between them. The CDR3 is 12 amino acids. The CDR3 DNA sequence: TGTGCCAGCAGTTTAGATAGTGGCGAGCAGTACTTC. It encodes CASSLDSGEQYF.

The V and J genes are TRBV15 and TRBJ1-2; D gene ambiguous. The CDR3 has 14 amino acids. The V end was cut by 0 bases, the J end by 4 bases, with 9 bases between. CDR1 and CDR2 (germline): LNHNV, YYDKDF (reference sequence). CDR3 residues: CATSREAQLYGYTF. The CDR3 DNA reads TGTGCCACCAGCAGAGAGGCACAGCTCTATGGCTACACCTTC.

The genes are TRBV5-6 and TRBJ1-2; possible D gene TRBD1, 6 bases. The length of the CDR3 is 14 residues. V was pared by 0 bases and J by 8 bases, with 14 bases between. CDR1 SGHDT and CDR2 YYEEEE come from the germline V gene. CDR3 protein: CASSLDRVTTGYTF. Written as DNA, the CDR3 is TGTGCCAGCAGCTTGGACAGGGTTACAACAGGCTACACCTTC. The whole variable domain, remainder taken from reference TRBV5-6 and TRBJ1-2, is DAGVTQSPTHLIKTRGQQVTLRCSPKSGHDTVSWYQQALGQGPQFIFQYYEEEERQRGNFPDRFSGHQFPNYSSELNVNALLLGDSALYLCASSLDRVTTGYTFGSGTRLTVV.

The chain joins TRBV5-1 to TRBJ1-4; D ambiguous. V was cut by 0 bases and J by 2 bases, with 8 bases left in between. CDR1 is SGHRS, CDR2 YFSETQ, per germline. This CDR3 is built from 15 residues. CDR3 coding DNA: TGCGCCAGCAGCTTGGCTGCGGATACTAATGAAAAACTGTTTTTT. It codes for CASSLAADTNEKLFF.

The chain carries TRBV7-8 and TRBJ2-1; no firm D call. The length of the CDR3 is 12 residues. CDR1 is SGHVS, CDR2 FQNEAQ, per germline. The V gene lost 3 bases and the J gene lost 5 bases, with 5 bases spanning the gap. The CDR3 spells CASSLVDNEQFF. The CDR3 DNA follows: TGTGCCAGCAGCTTGGTAGACAATGAGCAGTTCTTC. The whole variable domain, remainder taken from reference TRBV7-8 and TRBJ2-1, is GAGVSQSPRYKVAKRGQDVALRCDPISGHVSLFWYQQALGQGPEFLTYFQNEAQLDKSGLPSDRFFAERPEGSVSTLKIQRTQQEDSAVYLCASSLVDNEQFFGPGTRLTVL.

V usage is TRBV6-1 and J usage is TRBJ1-5, with a tentative D call TRBD1 (5 bases). V was shortened by 1 base and J by 0 bases, with 13 bases between the two germline ends. Germline CDR1 MNHNS, CDR2 SASEGT. The CDR3 has 17 residues. CDR3 sequence (DNA): TGTGCCAGCAGTGAAGATGGCGGGGCTTATAGCAATCAGCCCCAGCATTTT. Amino acid sequence: CASSEDGGAYSNQPQHF.

The chain employs TRBV19 and TRBJ2-2; D is ambiguous. V was shortened by 5 bases and J by 2 bases, with 9 bases between the two germline ends. The germline CDR1 and CDR2 sequences are LNHDA and SQIVND (reference sequence). This CDR3 is built from 14 residues. The CDR3 is CASSVGPNTGELFF. CDR3 sequence (DNA): TGTGCCAGTAGTGTCGGGCCTAACACCGGGGAGCTGTTTTTT.

This clone was counted once. V usage is TRBV28 and J usage is TRBJ2-7, with D hard to call. The V gene lost 3 bases and the J gene lost 3 bases, with 15 bases spanning the gap. Germline V CDR1 and CDR2: MDHEN, SYDVKM. The CDR3 sequence is 15 residues long. The CDR3: CASSLASTLVYEQYF. Written as DNA, the CDR3 is TGTGCCAGCAGTTTGGCTAGTACCCTCGTCTACGAGCAGTACTTC.

The genes are TRBV30 and TRBJ2-7; 8 bases line up with TRBD2. Trimming cost V 5 bases and J 2 bases; bases outside gene matches: 11. This CDR3 has 15 amino acids. CDR1 GTSNPN and CDR2 SVGIG come from the germline V gene (reference sequence). The CDR3 nucleotides are TGTGCCTGGCACCCCGGGACTAGAGGACCCTACGAGCAGTACTTC. Translated, it gives CAWHPGTRGPYEQYF.